The TCR beta chain described here comes from a study of T cells in narcolepsy. Study details: Enrolled donors included narcolepsy type 1 or type 2 patients and healthy controls.

The V end was cut by 0 bases, the J end by 1 base, with 4 bases between. CDR1 is SGHRS and CDR2 is YFSETQ in the germline V gene. The CDR3 is 13 amino acids. The assay was immunoSEQ multiplex PCR, and TCRdb's table has in-frame clones only and misses some. The table lists more than 20,000 clones, approximately 81% of them singletons. Study results and caveats: Autoreactive clonotypes reportedly recurred in blood of same and different patients, not controls. Autoreactive clone sequences were missing from some blood memory CD4+ repertoires. HCRT-specific and TRIB2-specific autoreactive clonotypes appeared among same-patient CSF and blood CD4+ clonotypes.

About this clone itself: Its antigen is unknown.

The clonotype was recovered from a human donor in good health. Sequenced material: memory (CD45RA-) CD4+ T cells from blood. This chain uses TRBV5-1 with TRBJ1-1; D gene uncertain. CDR3 residues: CASSLDTNTEAFF. CDR3 DNA sequence: TGCGCCAGCAGCTTGGACACGAACACTGAAGCTTTCTTT.